The 20 T cell receptor beta chains below come from one sample, sequenced in a study of spatial heterogeneity in lung cancer (dated by TCRdb to the late 2010s). The library was built by means of 5' RACE. These reads were obtained on a NextSeq 500. TCRdb's own reprocessing of the public reads used fastp at Q25 and MiXCR and kept productive beta chains. Rows with a matching CDR3 protein are joined into one entry that keeps the most common DNA and genes. The sample table records about 45,000 distinct CDR3 sequences; about an eighth of these occur just once. Of the sample, 40% to 50% falls within the top ten clones. The sample's time point, from its label and the paper: sample taken at primary tumor resection. For TCR sequencing, whole RNA was extracted from tumor and nontumor lung tissue, or from cryopreserved PBMC samples, and no cell sorting was done. Sequences were derived from PBMCs, sampled at surgery. Receptor source: a female donor with early-stage non-small cell lung cancer.

The chain is built from TRBV15 and TRBJ2-3, with 8 bases that match TRBD1. V dropped 3 bases and J dropped 1; count of bases not matched to a gene: 0. Germline values: CDR1 LNHNV, CDR2 YYDKDF (reference sequence). There are 14 residues in the CDR3. Written as DNA, the CDR3 is TGTGCCACCAGCAGGACAGGGGGCACAGATACGCAGTATTTT. The encoded protein is CATSRTGGTDTQYF.

There are a few counts of this clonotype. The gene calls are TRBV28 and TRBJ2-5; 9 positions agree with TRBD1. Germline trimming cut 5 bases from V and 5 bases from J; bases unmatched to any gene: 12. This CDR3 contains 16 residues. Germline CDR1 is MDHEN and CDR2 is SYDVKM. CDR3 nucleotide sequence: TGTGCCAGCAGTCTCCTAACATACAGGGGGCACGAGACCCAGTACTTC. Amino acids: CASSLLTYRGHETQYF.

This clonotype was found a few times. The chain carries TRBV7-3 and TRBJ2-1; perhaps TRBD1 as D (6 bases). The CDR3 contains 13 residues. The ends were cut back, 5 bases at V and 6 bases at J, with 11 bases in the middle. Germline V gives CDR1 SGHTA, CDR2 FQGTGA. This CDR3 is CASSLTGSNEQFF. For the CDR3, the DNA is TGTGCCAGCAGCCTCACAGGGTCCAATGAGCAGTTCTTC.

The chain recombines TRBV5-5 with TRBJ1-2; D is possibly TRBD1 (6 bases). CDR3 length: 14 residues. Per the germline V gene, CDR1 is SGHKS and CDR2 is YYEKEE (reference sequence). V lost 3 bases, J lost 3 bases, and 12 bases lay in between. CDR3 residues: CASSSTGSDYGYTF. The DNA of the CDR3 is TGTGCCAGCAGCTCCACAGGGAGCGACTATGGCTACACCTTC.

In this sample, this clonotype turned up many times. This chain uses TRBV7-2 with TRBJ2-3; TRBD2 aligns across 10 bases. The CDR3 is made up of 14 amino acids. After removal of 2 bases from V and 4 bases from J, the junction contained 0 bases not matched to a gene. Per the germline V gene, CDR1 is SGHTA and CDR2 is FQGNSA. The CDR3 loop reads CASSLLAGADTQYF. The CDR3, as DNA: TGTGCCAGCAGCTTACTAGCGGGGGCAGATACGCAGTATTTT.

This clonotype was detected a few times. V and J are TRBV7-9 and TRBJ1-1; D gene ambiguous. CDR1 is SEHNR and CDR2 is FQNEAQ in the germline V gene (reference sequence). This CDR3 contains 14 residues. Trimming removed 1 base from V and 1 base from J, with 7 bases in between. The CDR3 here is CASSLDNPNTEAFF. The CDR3 coding sequence is TGTGCCAGCAGCTTAGACAACCCGAACACTGAAGCTTTCTTT.

This clonotype came up many times. The genes are TRBV4-1 and TRBJ1-3; D is uncertain. Trimming cost V 0 bases and J 3 bases, with 9 bases left between them. The V gene's germline CDR1 is MGHRA and CDR2 YSYEKL. This CDR3 is built from 15 residues. This CDR3 reads CASSQDLGVGNTIYF. CDR3 nucleotides: TGCGCCAGCAGCCAAGATCTAGGAGTTGGAAACACCATATATTTT.

The CDR3 sequence: CASAPGQGQAGANVLTF. Written as DNA, the CDR3 is TGCGCCAGCGCACCGGGACAGGGACAGGCTGGGGCCAACGTCCTGACTTTC. The rearrangement links TRBV4-3 to TRBJ2-6; 9 nucleotides match TRBD1. The CDR3 is 17 amino acids. Unmatched junction bases numbered 10, after V lost 8 bases and J lost 2 bases. Germline CDR1 LGHNA, CDR2 YSLEER.

This chain connects TRBV2 to TRBJ2-1; D ambiguous. Germline V gives CDR1 SNHLY, CDR2 FYNNEI. Trimming shortened V by 1 base and J by 4 bases, and 8 bases separated the two germline ends. The CDR3 length is 14 residues. CDR3 sequence (DNA): TGTGCCAGCAGTGAAGTGGGGTTTTACAATGAGCAGTTCTTC. Translating it yields CASSEVGFYNEQFF.

The chain links TRBV7-9 to TRBJ2-5, with D possibly matching TRBD2 (6 bases). CDR1 is SEHNR, CDR2 FQNEAQ, per germline (reference sequence). Trimming removed 4 bases at V and 1 base at J, with 22 bases between. The CDR3 has 18 amino acids. Here the CDR3 DNA reads TGTGCCAGCAGCTACCCAGGAGCACTAGCTGGGGGCCAAGAGACCCAGTACTTC. Translation gives CASSYPGALAGGQETQYF.

A word on this clonotype: This may stem from a read error, because a much larger clone lies one nucleotide away. The chain has TRBV12-3 or TRBV12-4 and TRBJ2-1, with 13 bases aligning to TRBD2. The CDR3 contains 15 residues. V shed 6 bases and J 8 bases; nucleotides not matched to a gene: 7. In DNA, the CDR3 is TGTGCCAGCAGCTCACTAGCGGGGGGGCGCGATGAGCAGTTCTTC. It translates to CASSSLAGGRDEQFF.

The CDR3 coding sequence is TGTGCCACCAGTGATCCTTTACAGGGCCAGGCCGGGGAGCTGTTTTTT. Translation gives CATSDPLQGQAGELFF. The gene calls are TRBV24-1 and TRBJ2-2; D is possibly TRBD1 (6 bases). The germline gives CDR1 KGHDR, CDR2 SFDVKD. Deletions cut 3 bases from V and 6 bases from J, with 16 bases between. This CDR3 has 16 residues.

The chain carries TRBV9 and TRBJ1-5; no reliable D call. This CDR3 comprises 14 residues. V gave up 4 bases and J gave up 3 bases, with 11 bases separating them. Germline lookup yields CDR1 SGDLS and CDR2 YYNGEE. The CDR3 DNA reads as TGTGCCAGCAGCCCCCGACCGACCAATCAGCCCCAGCATTTT. Encoded protein: CASSPRPTNQPQHF. Using reference TRBV9 and TRBJ1-5 for the parts outside the CDR3, the full variable domain is DSGVTQTPKHLITATGQRVTLRCSPRSGDLSVYWYQQSLDQGLQFLIQYYNGEERAKGNILERFSAQQFPDLHSELNLSSLELGDSALYFCASSPRPTNQPQHFGDGTRLSIL.

The chain carries TRBV6-5 and TRBJ1-4; D might be TRBD1 (5 bases). Looked up from germline, CDR1 is MNHEY and CDR2 is SVGAGI. The CDR3 is 14 amino acids. V was clipped by 7 bases and J by 6 bases, with 15 bases between them. The CDR3 DNA reads as TGTGCCAGCAAGGATCAGGGCTGGGATGAAAAACTGTTTTTT. Amino acid sequence: CASKDQGWDEKLFF.

The V and J genes are TRBV24-1 and TRBJ2-2; D is ambiguous. The CDR3 contains 15 residues. V was shortened by 12 bases and J by 0 bases, with 16 bases between the two germline ends. Germline CDR1 and CDR2: KGHDR and SFDVKD. CDR3 loop: CAPPWRVPNTGELFF. The CDR3, as DNA: TGTGCCCCCCCATGGAGAGTCCCGAACACCGGGGAGCTGTTTTTT.

This clonotype was seen only a few times. The rearrangement links TRBV5-1 to TRBJ2-1, with D perhaps matching TRBD1 or TRBD2 (6 bases each). The germline gives CDR1 SGHRS, CDR2 YFSETQ. CDR3 size: 15 residues. V was cut by 4 bases and J by 5 bases, with 16 bases left in between. This CDR3 reads CASSPYPGGHNEQFF. In DNA form, the CDR3 reads TGCGCCAGCAGCCCCTACCCCGGGGGCCACAATGAGCAGTTCTTC.

This clonotype appeared a few times. The chain employs TRBV19 and TRBJ2-7; TRBD1 agrees at 7 bases. Germline lookup yields CDR1 LNHDA and CDR2 SQIVND (reference sequence). This CDR3 has 15 residues. V was clipped by 5 bases and J by 7 bases; unmatched bases: 14. DNA for the CDR3: TGTGCCAGTAGTTCAAGGACAGGAGGACTGAGGGAGCAGTACTTC. Translating it yields CASSSRTGGLREQYF.

This rearrangement joins TRBV19 to TRBJ1-4; D is perhaps TRBD1 (6 bases). Germline V gene lookup returns CDR1 LNHDA and CDR2 SQIVND (reference sequence). V was pared by 3 bases and J by 5 bases, with 13 bases between. The length of the CDR3 is 15 residues. Here the CDR3 DNA reads TGTGCCAGTAGTATGATCCGAGGGGGAAATGAAAAACTGTTTTTT. Residues: CASSMIRGGNEKLFF.

The chain joins TRBV5-1 to TRBJ1-2, with 10 bases aligning to TRBD1. The CDR3 sequence is 16 residues long. The germline gives CDR1 SGHRS, CDR2 YFSETQ. J gave up 2 bases and V 4 bases, and 8 bases lay outside the gene matches. CDR3 sequence: CASSAAGTGVNYGYTF. The CDR3 nucleotides read TGCGCCAGCAGCGCCGCCGGGACAGGGGTGAACTATGGCTACACCTTC.

On this clonotype: Being one base from a much bigger clone, this may be a read error. The V and J genes are TRBV7-2 and TRBJ1-1; D call uncertain. Germline CDR1 SGHTA, CDR2 FQGNSA. The CDR3 is 15 amino acids. Trimming left V 5 bases short and J 4 bases short, with 17 bases between. The CDR3, as DNA: TGTGCCAGCAGCCCAAATCCGAGACCCGTCACTGAAGCTTTCTTT. This encodes CASSPNPRPVTEAFF.